This T cell receptor (beta chain) was captured in a study of cytomegalovirus exposure and HLA in healthy donors. The CDR3 spans 14 residues. Germline V gives CDR1 SGHAT, CDR2 FQNNGV. With V trimmed by 0 bases and J by 4 bases, 3 bases remained unmatched. Points from the study as a whole: A classifier reportedly called cytomegalovirus status with high sensitivity and specificity.

The method was immunoSEQ multiplex PCR; TCRdb's version includes in-frame clones alone and lacks a portion of them. The sample holds fewer than 60,000 clones, about 88% seen once. Regarding this clone: Its cognate antigen is unknown.

Specimen: PBMCs. This receptor was taken from a young woman in good health and CMV-seronegative. The chain has TRBV11-2 and TRBJ2-7, with TRBD2 matching over 7 bases. The CDR3 nucleotides read TGTGCCAGCAGCTTAGAGGGACTATATTACGAGCAGTACTTC. It codes for CASSLEGLYYEQYF.